This record concerns one TCR beta chain sequence. Its cognate antigen is unknown. The sample is drawn from a study of cytomegalovirus exposure and HLA in healthy donors. Findings and limits, study-wide: Per published accounts, TCR beta sequences correctly predicted the HLA-A and HLA-B alleles of most subjects.

The primer mix had 60 Vbeta and 13 Jbeta primers. The method was immunoSEQ multiplex PCR; TCRdb's version includes in-frame clones alone and lacks a portion of them. The profile shows fewer than 85,000 clones, roughly 70% of them singletons. The TCR comes from a woman aged 40 to 50 in good health and CMV-seropositive. The sample taken for sequencing was PBMCs.

CDR3 nucleotides: TGCGCCAGCAGCTACGGACCGACAGGGACCACCTACGAGCAGTACTTC. It specifies CASSYGPTGTTYEQYF. The rearrangement links TRBV4-1 to TRBJ2-7, with 7 bases aligning to TRBD1. With 5 bases clipped from V and 2 bases from J, the junction kept 12 bases outside the gene matches. This CDR3 has 16 residues. In germline, CDR1 is MGHRA, CDR2 YSYEKL.